These 7 T cell receptor beta chains came from one sample sequenced in a study of T cells in Graves' hyperthyroidism and ophthalmopathy. The TCR beta CDR3 regions underwent amplification using RNA transcripts as the source. First-round RT-PCR targeting the TCR CDR3 was performed with the HTBI primer set. TCRdb used MiXCR to reprocess the multiplex PCR reads, holding one entry per CDR3 protein. The table shows about 400,000 distinct CDR3 sequences, with approximately 14% occurring only once. The sequenced sample was blood. The receptors derive from a woman aged 18 to 35 with Graves' hyperthyroidism.

The chain is built from TRBV5-1 and TRBJ2-7; 9 bases map to TRBD1. This CDR3 comprises 14 residues. V shed 7 bases, J shed 6 bases, and the junction held 11 bases outside the gene matches. CDR1 and CDR2 from the germline V gene are SGHRS and YFSETQ. CDR3 loop: CASHTGGAVSEQYF. The CDR3 nucleotides read TGCGCCAGCCATACAGGGGGCGCCGTTTCCGAGCAGTACTTC.

This clonotype was counted at least ten times. V usage is TRBV2 and J usage is TRBJ1-4, with 10 bases that match TRBD1. Germline loops: CDR1 SNHLY, CDR2 FYNNEI. V dropped 7 bases and J dropped 4; count of bases not matched to a gene: 9. CDR3 length: 16 residues. For the CDR3, the DNA is TGTGCCAGCACCGGGGACAGGGGTCTTCTTAATGAAAAACTGTTTTTT. Protein product: CASTGDRGLLNEKLFF.

Turning to this clonotype: One end of the junction is discordant with germline, which a read error may explain. The rearrangement joins TRBV7-2 to TRBJ2-1; D gene uncertain. This CDR3 region has 16 residues. Germline V CDR1 and CDR2: SGHTA, FQGNSA. Here the CDR3 DNA reads TGTGCCAGCAGCTTGGTCGACAATACAAGATACAATGAACAGTTCTTC. Encoded protein: CASSLVDNTRYNEQFF.

This clonotype was picked up many times. CDR3 sequence reads: CASSLLRGGQSYEQFF. In DNA form, the CDR3 reads TGTGCCAGCAGCTTATTGCGGGGGGGCCAATCATATGAGCAGTTCTTC. The rearrangement uses TRBV13 and TRBJ2-1; 9 bases are a match to TRBD2. This CDR3 spans 16 amino acids. V shed 2 bases and J 8 bases; nucleotides not matched to a gene: 10. Per germline, CDR1 PRHDT and CDR2 FYEKMQ (reference sequence). Full variable domain (outside the CDR3, taken from reference TRBV13 and TRBJ2-1): AAGVIQSPRHLIKEKRETATLKCYPIPRHDTVYWYQQGPGQDPQFLISFYEKMQSDKGSIPDRFSAQQFSDYHSELNMSSLELGDSALYFCASSLLRGGQSYEQFFGPGTRLTVL.

The sample holds a few counts of this clonotype. This sequence joins TRBV7-8 and TRBJ1-2; 12 bases align to TRBD1. The CDR3 has 17 amino acids. The germline V gene encodes CDR1 SGHVS and CDR2 FQNEAQ. The V segment lost 4 bases and the J segment 8 bases; nucleotides outside the gene matches: 14. The CDR3 here is CASSWGGQGAQLGGYTF. CDR3 nucleotide sequence: TGTGCCAGCAGCTGGGGGGGACAGGGGGCGCAGTTAGGAGGCTACACCTTC. Full variable domain (missing parts from reference TRBV7-8 and TRBJ1-2): GAGVSQSPRYKVAKRGQDVALRCDPISGHVSLFWYQQALGQGPEFLTYFQNEAQLDKSGLPSDRFFAERPEGSVSTLKIQRTQQEDSAVYLCASSWGGQGAQLGGYTFGSGTRLTVV.

V usage is TRBV11-2 and J usage is TRBJ2-2, with TRBD2 as a possible D gene (7 bases). The CDR3 covers 16 residues. Germline assignment: CDR1 SGHAT and CDR2 FQNNGV. Trimming shortened V by 5 bases and J by 3 bases, and 16 bases separated the two germline ends. The CDR3 DNA is TGTGCCAGCAGCCCAAGGGGGGGGGCGCACACCGGGGAGCTGTTTTTT. Translation gives CASSPRGGAHTGELFF.

This clonotype has a count of ten or more. The rearrangement links TRBV11-2 to TRBJ2-7; 9 nucleotides agree with TRBD2. The ends lost 6 bases at V and 1 base at J; junction bases unmatched: 10. Germline CDR1 and CDR2: SGHAT and FQNNGV. The CDR3 spans 16 residues. The CDR3 coding sequence is TGTGCCAGCAGGCCTATTCGACTAGCGGAGTCCTACGAGCAGTACTTC. Protein sequence: CASRPIRLAESYEQYF.